A selection of T cell receptor beta chains follows, all from one sample in a study of shared clonotypes between healthy human individuals. This table comes from immunoSEQ multiplex PCR, and its TCRdb copy is limited to in-frame clones, with some not included. The data show about 2.3 million clones, with 92% seen just once and roughly 0.34% held by the top ten. Sequenced: naive CD4+ T cells from PBMCs. The source of these receptors is a man aged 18 to 29 in good health. Some clones in this sample may be carry-over from other donors' samples. Both conserved end residues are part of each CDR3. The D gene is left open where the match is weak. Not all rows give a size; the values are once, few, many and, for expanded clones, a class.

TRBV2	.	.	TRBJ2-2	CASSAPGRGTGELFF	TGTGCCAGCAGTGCCCCGGGGAGGGGGACCGGGGAGCTGTTTTTT
TRBV5-1	.	once	TRBJ2-5	CASSFSAGVKETQYF	TGCGCCAGCAGCTTCAGTGCAGGGGTGAAGGAGACCCAGTACTTC
TRBV6-5	.	once	TRBJ2-3	CASSYTAGGTDTQYF	TGTGCCAGCAGTTACACCGCTGGCGGCACAGATACGCAGTATTTT
TRBV7-8	TRBD1	once	TRBJ1-6	CASSILGQANSPLHF	TGTGCCAGCAGCATCCTGGGACAGGCTAATTCACCCCTCCACTTT
TRBV18	.	once	TRBJ1-5	CASSPSRTDYSNQPQHF	TGTGCCAGCTCACCGTCGAGGACAGATTATAGCAATCAGCCCCAGCATTTT
TRBV9	.	.	TRBJ2-7	CASSVVGGEQYF	TGTGCCAGCAGCGTAGTAGGGGGCGAGCAGTACTTC
TRBV5-1	TRBD2	.	TRBJ2-2	CASSPRGEGPLGTGELFF	TGCGCCAGCAGCCCAAGAGGGGAGGGGCCTTTGGGTACCGGGGAGCTGTTTTTT
TRBV5-1	TRBD2	.	TRBJ2-7	CASSVGVYGREDSEQYF	TGCGCCAGCAGCGTGGGAGTTTACGGCCGGGAGGATTCCGAGCAGTACTTC
TRBV5-4	.	.	TRBJ2-5	CASSLPGSEETQYF	TGTGCCAGCAGCTTACCAGGGTCTGAAGAGACCCAGTACTTC
TRBV6-4	.	.	TRBJ1-5	CASSDPPTRDSPQPQHF	TGTGCCAGCAGTGACCCCCCAACCCGTGACAGTCCTCAGCCCCAGCATTTT
TRBV5-1	TRBD1	.	TRBJ1-6	CASSPLTGGVPNSPLHF	TGCGCCAGCAGCCCCCTCACAGGGGGCGTCCCTAATTCACCCCTCCACTTT
TRBV27	TRBD2	once	TRBJ2-5	CASSLTGLAGEQYF	TGTGCCAGCAGTCTTACAGGGTTAGCGGGGGAGCAGTACTTC
TRBV6-6	.	.	TRBJ1-5	CASSQSRRGNQPQHF	TGTGCCAGCAGCCAATCCCGCCGGGGAAATCAGCCCCAGCATTTT
TRBV20-1	.	.	TRBJ1-4	CSARGEKLFF	TGCAGTGCTAGAGGTGAAAAACTGTTTTTT
TRBV7-3	TRBD2	.	TRBJ2-3	CASARLAGRTDTQYF	TGTGCCAGTGCCAGACTAGCGGGACGCACAGATACGCAGTATTTT
TRBV5-1	.	.	TRBJ2-1	CASSATLLAGVNEQFF	TGCGCCAGCAGCGCGACCCTACTAGCCGGGGTCAATGAGCAGTTCTTC
TRBV6-1	TRBD2	.	TRBJ2-2	CASSEVGGLRELFF	TGTGCCAGCAGTGAAGTGGGGGGGTTAAGGGAGCTGTTTTTT
TRBV14	.	.	TRBJ1-1	CASSPYMAEAFF	TGTGCCAGCAGCCCTTACATGGCGGAGGCTTTCTTT
TRBV19	.	.	TRBJ1-4	CASSPGVKRNEKLFF	TGTGCCAGTAGCCCCGGGGTGAAAAGAAATGAAAAACTGTTTTTT
TRBV5-1	.	once	TRBJ1-5	CASSLVGGTNQPQHF	TGCGCCAGCAGCTTGGTAGGGGGTACTAATCAGCCCCAGCATTTT
TRBV5-8	TRBD2	.	TRBJ2-1	CASSSSSGYNEQFF	TGTGCCAGCAGCTCGTCTAGCGGCTACAATGAGCAGTTCTTC
TRBV7-9	.	.	TRBJ1-2	CASSSEGHGYTF	TGTGCCAGCAGCTCAGAGGGACATGGCTACACCTTC
TRBV5-1	TRBD1	.	TRBJ1-1	CASSSRQGATEAFF	TGCGCCAGCAGCAGCAGACAGGGGGCGACTGAAGCTTTCTTT
TRBV29-1	.	once	TRBJ1-2	CSVGRPYGYTF	TGCAGCGTTGGTCGACCTTATGGCTACACCTTC
TRBV27	TRBD1	.	TRBJ2-2	CASSSHRGRTTGELFF	TGTGCCAGCAGTTCACACAGGGGGCGCACCACCGGGGAGCTGTTTTTT
TRBV7-9	.	.	TRBJ1-2	CASSPGTHYGYTF	TGTGCCAGCAGCCCTGGGACACACTATGGCTACACCTTC
TRBV7-9	TRBD2	.	TRBJ2-3	CASSLRGLAGGTDTQYF	TGTGCCAGCAGCCTTAGAGGACTAGCGGGGGGCACAGATACGCAGTATTTT
TRBV28	.	.	TRBJ2-6	CASIQAGANVLTF	TGTGCCAGCATACAGGCGGGGGCCAACGTCCTGACTTTC
TRBV6-6	.	.	TRBJ2-7	CASSYGMGRGSYEQYF	TGTGCCAGCAGTTACGGGATGGGACGGGGGTCCTACGAGCAGTACTTC
TRBV7-9	.	.	TRBJ1-2	CASSLDYGYTF	TGTGCCAGCAGCTTGGACTATGGCTACACCTTC
TRBV28	.	.	TRBJ2-5	CASSQTRLYQETQYF	TGTGCCAGCAGCCAAACACGACTGTACCAAGAGACCCAGTACTTC
TRBV19	.	.	TRBJ1-5	CASSARWGQPQHF	TGTGCCAGTAGTGCCCGGTGGGGTCAGCCCCAGCATTTT
TRBV5-1	.	.	TRBJ1-1	CASTRTENTEAFF	TGCGCCAGCACCCGGACAGAGAACACTGAAGCTTTCTTT
TRBV6-1	.	few	TRBJ1-1	CASSNRRNTEAFF	TGTGCCAGCAGTAACAGGAGGAACACTGAAGCTTTCTTT
TRBV12-5	.	.	TRBJ2-3	CASGLNPTTRVPDTQYF	TGTGCTAGTGGTCTAAACCCGACTACCCGCGTACCAGATACGCAGTATTTT